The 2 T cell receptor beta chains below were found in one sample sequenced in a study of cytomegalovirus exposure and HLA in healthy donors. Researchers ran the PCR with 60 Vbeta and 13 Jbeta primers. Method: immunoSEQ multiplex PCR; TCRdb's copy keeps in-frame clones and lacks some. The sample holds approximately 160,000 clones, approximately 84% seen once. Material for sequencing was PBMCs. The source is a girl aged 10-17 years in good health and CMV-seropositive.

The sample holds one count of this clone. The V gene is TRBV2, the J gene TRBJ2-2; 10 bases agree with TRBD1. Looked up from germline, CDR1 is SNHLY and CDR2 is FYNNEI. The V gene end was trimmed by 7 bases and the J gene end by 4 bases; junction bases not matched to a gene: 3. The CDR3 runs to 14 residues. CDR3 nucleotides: TGTGCCAGCAAACGACAGGGGGCCACCGGGGAGCTGTTTTTT. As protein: CASKRQGATGELFF.

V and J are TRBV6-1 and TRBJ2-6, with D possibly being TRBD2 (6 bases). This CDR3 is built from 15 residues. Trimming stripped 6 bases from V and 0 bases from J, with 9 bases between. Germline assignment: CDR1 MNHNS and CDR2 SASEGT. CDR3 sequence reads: CASRLGGSGANVLTF. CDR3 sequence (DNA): TGTGCCAGCAGACTCGGGGGCTCTGGGGCCAACGTCCTGACTTTC.